The 8 T cell receptor beta chains in this list originate from one sample, sequenced in a study of T cells expressing NK-cell markers. TCRdb re-called the 5' RACE reads and catalogs CDR3 proteins one per entry, DNA excluded. This sample's table reports 350,000 to 400,000 distinct CDR3 sequences. The source material was blood T cells: a sorted CD56 or NKG2C T cell subset, CD4+ or CD8+ T cells, or bulk PBMC T cells (not recorded which). The origin of the receptors is a woman in her forties or fifties in good health.

This chain links TRBV6-1 with TRBJ1-3; no DNA is available, so the TRBD1 call from TCRdb remains unchecked. CDR3 length: 16 residues. Germline CDR1 is MNHNS and CDR2 is SASEGT. The CDR3 spells CASSGRMGVLRNTIYF.

The rearrangement uses TRBV30 and TRBJ1-1; checking the TCRdb D call of TRBD1 is not possible without DNA. Germline-derived CDR1 and CDR2 are GTSNPN and SVGIG (reference sequence). CDR3 length: 18 amino acids. The CDR3 reads CAWSNWDLNPLMNTEAFF.

J is TRBJ2-5 and V is TRBV20-1; the D call from TCRdb, TRBD1, cannot be confirmed without DNA. From germline, CDR1 is DFQATT and CDR2 SNEGSKA (reference sequence). The CDR3 has 15 residues. The CDR3 is CSADGGVLGQETQYF.

CDR3 region: CASSQDRFTGELFF. The rearrangement uses TRBV14 and TRBJ2-2. The germline gives CDR1 SGHDN, CDR2 FVKESK. The CDR3 consists of 14 residues.

The chain recombines TRBV28 with TRBJ2-7; TCRdb outputs TRBD2, but without DNA this stays unchecked. Germline assignment: CDR1 MDHEN and CDR2 SYDVKM. There are 13 residues in the CDR3. CDR3 sequence reads: CATFSGRTYEQYF.

V and J are TRBV3-1 and TRBJ2-5; TCRdb proposes TRBD2, but this gene call is untestable without DNA. Germline-derived CDR1 and CDR2 are LGHDT and YNNKEL (reference sequence). CDR3 length equals 13 residues. The CDR3 spells CASSPRTLETQYF.

The chain links TRBV5-6 to TRBJ2-1; there is no DNA to check the TCRdb D call of TRBD2. The germline V gene encodes CDR1 SGHDT and CDR2 YYEEEE. The CDR3 has 13 amino acids. The CDR3 region is CASSAAGVVEQFF.

The chain is built from TRBV24-1 and TRBJ2-3; the TCRdb call, TRBD2, lacks DNA for checking. The germline V gene has CDR1 KGHDR and CDR2 SFDVKD. There are 20 residues in the CDR3. The CDR3: CATSDSGLAGAGRATDTQYF.